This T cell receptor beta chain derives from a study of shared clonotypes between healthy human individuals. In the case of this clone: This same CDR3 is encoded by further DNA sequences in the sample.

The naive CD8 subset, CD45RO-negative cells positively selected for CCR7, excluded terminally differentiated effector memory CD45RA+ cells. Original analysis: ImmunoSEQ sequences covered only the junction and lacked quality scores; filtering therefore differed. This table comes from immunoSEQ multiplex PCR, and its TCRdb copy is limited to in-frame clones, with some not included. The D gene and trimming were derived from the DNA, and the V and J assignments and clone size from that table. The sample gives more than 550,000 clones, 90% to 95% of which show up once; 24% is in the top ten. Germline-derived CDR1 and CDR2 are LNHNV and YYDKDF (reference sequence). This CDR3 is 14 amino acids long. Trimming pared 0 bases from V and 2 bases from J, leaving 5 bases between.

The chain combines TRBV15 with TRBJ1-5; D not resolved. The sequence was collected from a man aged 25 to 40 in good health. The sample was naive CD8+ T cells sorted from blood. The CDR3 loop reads CATSRDRGNQPQHF. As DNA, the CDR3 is TGTGCCACCAGCAGAGATCGTGGCAATCAGCCCCAGCATTTT.